The present T cell receptor beta chain was sequenced within a study of cytomegalovirus exposure and HLA in healthy donors. Study-wide findings and caveats: Most TCRs appeared rarely, but some public TCRs recurred in many donors.

Worth noting for this clone: Its antigen is still unknown.

The repertoire was sequenced with immunoSEQ multiplex PCR; TCRdb's copy has only in-frame clones and lacks some. The data hold 110,000 to 150,000 clones, with less than 95% observed a single time. The CDR3 sequence is 17 residues long. Germline values: CDR1 SGHVS, CDR2 FQNEAQ. J was trimmed by 8 bases and V by 5 bases; bases with no gene match: 14. The receptor's source is a young man in good health and CMV-seropositive. The rearrangement joins TRBV7-8 to TRBJ2-1; 11 bases map to TRBD2. Sequenced material: PBMCs. CDR3 residues: CASSPRLAGLVVDEQFF. The CDR3 bases are TGTGCCAGCAGCCCGCGACTAGCGGGACTCGTCGTCGATGAGCAGTTCTTC.